Given below is one TCR beta chain in context. The specificity of this receptor is unknown. Per-base qualities were not stored, and no clone one base away is much larger. The data belong to a study of shared clonotypes between healthy human individuals (dated by TCRdb to the early 2020s). In the study overall: A few men and two women, aged 18 to 49 years, made up the cohort. For each donor, CD4 naive and CD4 memory were each run on three plates, CD8 naive on two plates, and CD8 memory on one plate. To estimate repertoire size and how much clonotype sharing occurs between individuals, the study deeply sequenced the blood TCR repertoires of five healthy adults. Different laboratories and diverse techniques were used to prepare libraries and sequence TCR repertoires, to increase sequencing depth and limit assay-specific biases. Each donor's leukapheresis produced roughly between roughly 0.85 and 9 billion PBMCs.

What the study reported, not specific to this receptor: Because the study included a small number of donors, the genetic and exposure-history diversity represented was limited. Across a few donors, about 4.5% of naive CD4, roughly 3.4% of naive CD8, about 2.3% of memory CD4, and approximately 0.4% of memory CD8 clonotypes were shared. Compared with non-shared clonotypes, clonotypes shared by all four sorted-subset donors had higher generation probabilities. Based on pairwise subsampling, the degree of clonotype sharing among donors was expected to be affected by sequencing depth. Larger estimated clonotype richness was generally found for naive subsets than for memory subsets. Rarefaction of sorted-subset datasets indicated incomplete sequencing despite the large sequencing depth. Only blood was sampled, and tissue TCR repertoires likely differ from those in blood.

CD8 naive samples were obtained by positive selection for CCR7 among CD45RO-negative cells, yielding a CD45RA+CCR7+ population from which TemRA cells were excluded. Donors were healthy HIV-negative adults with no recently reported acute infections or vaccinations. Every donor was a Caucasian adult living in Nashville, Tennessee, USA. Blood was collected by leukapheresis, and PBMCs were isolated by Ficoll-Histopaque density gradient centrifugation and then cryopreserved in liquid nitrogen vapor phase. Purity and quantity of every magnetically sorted T cell population were checked by analytical flow cytometry. From each sorted fraction, genomic DNA was isolated and quantified by UV absorbance on a Nanodrop 2000c. Using the deep immunoSEQ assay, multiplex PCR amplified TCR CDR3 regions from genomic DNA. For each cell subset, the extracted genomic DNA was distributed evenly across all wells of several immunoSEQ 96-well plates, and each plate served as one replicate. Each replicate PCR for sorted subsets received around 200 ng genomic DNA, equal to some 32,000 T cell genomes. Purified libraries were measured with a Qubit 3.0 fluorometer, size-checked on a Bioanalyzer 2100, and measured again with the KAPA Library Quantification kit. A separate single-read 150-cycle Illumina NextSeq 550 flow cell was used to sequence each immunoSEQ 96-well plate. Regarding the original processing steps: Because only junctional sequences without quality scores were contained in the immunoSEQ output, filtering matching that applied to full-length reads could not be performed. To assign V/J genes and CDR3, sequences were annotated using PyIR, a Python wrapper for IgBLAST v1.9, with IMGT germline references. Reads with weak V/J assignments (E-value above 1e-6), missing CDR3, stop codons, out-of-frame junctions, or ambiguous translated residues were removed. V3J clonotypes were defined as sequences sharing an identical inferred V gene, J gene, and CDR3 amino acid sequence. To compute the percentage overlap between repertoires, the number of shared unique clonotypes was divided by the size of the smaller repertoire. RTK rarefaction, the Chao1 estimator, and Recon v2.1 estimates of unobserved clonotypes were used to assess repertoire richness. For all TCRbeta clonotypes obtained by the gDNA method from several donors, generation probabilities were computed with OLGA. TCRdb re-hosts the immuneACCESS table, in-frame sequences only. Its copies lack some clones; in the studies checked, an unresolved V gene accounts for under half of them, and the cause for the rest is not known. That table is the source of V, J and clone size, and D and trimming were worked out from the DNA. This sample comprises more than 600,000 clones, around 92% of them detected only once. The ten top clones hold approximately 22% of the sample.

The germline V gene (reference sequence) gives CDR1 as MNHEY and CDR2 as SMNVEV. Including the terminal cysteine and phenylalanine, the CDR3 comprises 12 residues. Only CDR3 DNA is held: 36 bases, read in frame from base 1. V was cut back by 6 bases and J by 12 bases, leaving a gap of 18 bases between them. The V and J genes are TRBV27 and TRBJ2-7; there is no confident call for the D gene. The specimen sequenced was naive CD8+ T cells sorted from blood. According to the study, the label for this sample's cell subset or site signals: CD45RA+CCR7+. This sequence originates from a man younger than 40 in good health. The sequenced DNA is TGTGCCAGCAGCCCCGGCCCCCAAAACCTGTACTTC. It is translated as CASSPGPQNLYF.